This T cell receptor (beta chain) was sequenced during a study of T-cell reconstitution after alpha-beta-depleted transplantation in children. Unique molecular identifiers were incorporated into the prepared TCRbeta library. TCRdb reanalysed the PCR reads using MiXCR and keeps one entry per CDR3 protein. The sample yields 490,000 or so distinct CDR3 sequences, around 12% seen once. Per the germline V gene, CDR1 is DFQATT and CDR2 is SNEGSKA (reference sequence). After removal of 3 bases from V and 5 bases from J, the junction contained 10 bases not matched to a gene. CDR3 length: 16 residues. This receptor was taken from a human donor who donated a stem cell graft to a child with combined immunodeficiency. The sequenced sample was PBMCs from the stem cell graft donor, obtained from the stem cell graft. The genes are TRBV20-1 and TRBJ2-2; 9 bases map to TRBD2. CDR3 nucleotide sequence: TGCAGTGCTAGTAGGCCGGCGGGGGGGGCTACCGGGGAGCTGTTTTTT. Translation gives CSASRPAGGATGELFF.